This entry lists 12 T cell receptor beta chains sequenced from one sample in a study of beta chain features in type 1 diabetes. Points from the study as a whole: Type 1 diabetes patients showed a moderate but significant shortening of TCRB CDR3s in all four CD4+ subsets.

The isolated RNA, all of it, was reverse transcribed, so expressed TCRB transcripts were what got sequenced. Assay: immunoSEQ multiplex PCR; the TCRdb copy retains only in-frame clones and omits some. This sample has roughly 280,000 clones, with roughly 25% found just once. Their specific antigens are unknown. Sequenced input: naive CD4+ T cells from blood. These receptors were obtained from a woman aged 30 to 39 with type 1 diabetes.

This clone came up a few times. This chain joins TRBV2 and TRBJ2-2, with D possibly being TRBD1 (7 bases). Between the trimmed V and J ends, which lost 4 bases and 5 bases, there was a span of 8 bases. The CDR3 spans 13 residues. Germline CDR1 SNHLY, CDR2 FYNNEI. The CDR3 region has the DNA TGTGCCAGCAGTGCAGGGGGGACCGGGGAGCTGTTTTTT. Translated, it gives CASSAGGTGELFF.

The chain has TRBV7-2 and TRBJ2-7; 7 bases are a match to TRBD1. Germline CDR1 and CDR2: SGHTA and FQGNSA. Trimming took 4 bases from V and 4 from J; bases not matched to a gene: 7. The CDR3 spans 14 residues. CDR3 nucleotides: TGTGCCAGCAGCTGGGGACAGCGTCGATACGAGCAGTACTTC. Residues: CASSWGQRRYEQYF.

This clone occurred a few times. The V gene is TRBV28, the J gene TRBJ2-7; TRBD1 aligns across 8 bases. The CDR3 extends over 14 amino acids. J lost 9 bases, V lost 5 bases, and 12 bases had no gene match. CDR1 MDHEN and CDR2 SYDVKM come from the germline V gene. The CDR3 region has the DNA TGTGCCAGCAGTCAAGAACCTCAGGGGGCCCGGCAGTACTTC. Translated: CASSQEPQGARQYF.

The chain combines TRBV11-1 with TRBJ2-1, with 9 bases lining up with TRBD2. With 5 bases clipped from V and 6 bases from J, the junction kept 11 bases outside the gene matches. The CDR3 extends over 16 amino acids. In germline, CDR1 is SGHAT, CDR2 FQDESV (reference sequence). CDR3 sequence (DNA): TGTGCCAGCAGCCCCCCGCTAGCGGGAAGGGGCAATGAGCAGTTCTTC. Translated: CASSPPLAGRGNEQFF. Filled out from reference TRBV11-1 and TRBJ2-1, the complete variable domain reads EAEVAQSPRYKITEKSQAVAFWCDPISGHATLYWYRQILGQGPELLVQFQDESVVDDSQLPKDRFSAERLKGVDSTLKIQPAELGDSAMYLCASSPPLAGRGNEQFFGPGTRLTVL.

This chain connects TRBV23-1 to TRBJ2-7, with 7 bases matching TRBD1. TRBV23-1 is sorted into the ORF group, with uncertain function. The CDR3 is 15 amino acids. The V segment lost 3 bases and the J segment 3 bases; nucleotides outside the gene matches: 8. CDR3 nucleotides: TGCGCCAGCAGTCACTGGGACAGTCTCGTCTACGAGCAGTACTTC. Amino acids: CASSHWDSLVYEQYF.

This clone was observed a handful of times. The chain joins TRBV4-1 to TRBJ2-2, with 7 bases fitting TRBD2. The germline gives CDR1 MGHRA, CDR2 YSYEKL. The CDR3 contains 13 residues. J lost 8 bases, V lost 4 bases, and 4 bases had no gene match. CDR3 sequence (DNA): TGCGCCAGCAGCCGACTAGCTTCTGGGGAGCTGTTTTTT. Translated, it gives CASSRLASGELFF.

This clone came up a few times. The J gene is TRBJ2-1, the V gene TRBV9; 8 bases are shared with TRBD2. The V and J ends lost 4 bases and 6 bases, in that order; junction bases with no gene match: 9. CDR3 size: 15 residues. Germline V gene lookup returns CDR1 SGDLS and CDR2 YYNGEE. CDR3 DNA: TGTGCCAGCAGCCGCCCGGGTAGCGGGGCCAATGAGCAGTTCTTC. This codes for CASSRPGSGANEQFF.

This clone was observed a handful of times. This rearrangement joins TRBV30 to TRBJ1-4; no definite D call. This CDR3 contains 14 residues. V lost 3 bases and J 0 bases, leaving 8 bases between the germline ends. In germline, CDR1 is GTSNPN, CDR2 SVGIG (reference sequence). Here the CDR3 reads CAWRTSATNEKLFF. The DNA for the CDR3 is TGTGCCTGGAGGACATCTGCAACTAATGAAAAACTGTTTTTT.

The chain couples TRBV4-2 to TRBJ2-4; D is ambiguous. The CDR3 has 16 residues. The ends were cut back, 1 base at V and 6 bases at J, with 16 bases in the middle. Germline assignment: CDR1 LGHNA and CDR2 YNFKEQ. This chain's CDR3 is CASSQVSSSAGNIQYF. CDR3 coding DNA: TGTGCCAGCAGCCAAGTTTCAAGCTCTGCCGGAAACATTCAGTACTTC.

The DNA of the CDR3 is TGTGCCAGCAGCCCGACGGGACTAGCGGCCTACAATGAGCAGTTCTTC. This codes for CASSPTGLAAYNEQFF. This chain links TRBV4-2 with TRBJ2-1; 11 bases are a match to TRBD2. After removal of 4 bases from V and 2 bases from J, the junction contained 4 bases not matched to a gene. The CDR3 totals 16 residues. The germline CDR1 and CDR2 sequences are LGHNA and YNFKEQ.

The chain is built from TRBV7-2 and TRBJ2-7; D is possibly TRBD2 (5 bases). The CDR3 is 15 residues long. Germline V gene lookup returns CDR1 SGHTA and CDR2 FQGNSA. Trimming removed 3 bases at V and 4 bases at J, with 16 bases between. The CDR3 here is CASSFGTIGEYEQYF. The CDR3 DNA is TGTGCCAGCAGCTTCGGTACTATCGGGGAGTACGAGCAGTACTTC. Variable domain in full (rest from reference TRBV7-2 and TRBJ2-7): GAGVSQSPSNKVTEKGKDVELRCDPISGHTALYWYRQSLGQGLEFLIYFQGNSAPDKSGLPSDRFSAERTGGSVSTLTIQRTQQEDSAVYLCASSFGTIGEYEQYFGPGTRLTVT.

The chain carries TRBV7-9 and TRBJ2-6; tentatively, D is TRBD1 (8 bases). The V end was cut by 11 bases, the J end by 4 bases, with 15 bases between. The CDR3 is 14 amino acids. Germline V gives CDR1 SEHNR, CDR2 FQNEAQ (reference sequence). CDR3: CAGQGGSGANVLTF. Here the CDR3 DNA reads TGTGCCGGACAGGGAGGGTCCGGGGCCAACGTCCTGACTTTC.